Below, 12 T cell receptor beta chains from the same sample are listed, as sequenced in a study of T cell changes during pregnancy in multiple sclerosis. This table comes from immunoSEQ multiplex PCR, and its TCRdb copy is limited to in-frame clones, with some not included. This table has 60,000 to 85,000 clones, about 91% appearing once. Sample: peripheral blood, taken in the first trimester of pregnancy. These TCRs come from a female donor with multiple sclerosis, enrolled in a pregnancy study.

The table lists this clone with a few counts. This rearrangement joins TRBV5-8 to TRBJ1-1; D uncertain. CDR3 length equals 12 residues. V shed 4 bases and J shed 4 bases, with 8 bases lying between them. From germline, CDR1 is SGHTS and CDR2 YDEGEE. The CDR3 DNA is TGTGCCAGCAGCCGGGTGGCCACTGAAGCTTTCTTT. This translates into CASSRVATEAFF.

The chain uses TRBV5-6 and TRBJ1-1; TRBD1 matches 9 bases. This CDR3 spans 15 amino acids. V shed 4 bases and J 1 base; nucleotides not matched to a gene: 5. Germline V lookup: CDR1 SGHDT, CDR2 YYEEEE. CDR3 nucleotide sequence: TGTGCCAGCAGCGGATGGACAGGGGCGAACACTGAAGCTTTCTTT. Translation: CASSGWTGANTEAFF.

This sequence joins TRBV10-1 and TRBJ1-6; TRBD1 matches 7 bases. Germline CDR1 and CDR2: WNHNN and SYGVQD (reference sequence). CDR3 length: 16 amino acids. The trim removed 4 bases at V and 9 bases at J, leaving 12 bases unmatched. The CDR3 reads CASSGHPTGRRSPLHF. In nucleotides, the CDR3 is TGCGCCAGCAGTGGCCACCCGACAGGGCGACGTTCACCCCTCCACTTT.

The J gene is TRBJ2-5, the V gene TRBV7-9; D might be TRBD2 (6 bases). The germline CDR1 and CDR2 sequences are SEHNR and FQNEAQ (reference sequence). Trimming took off 5 bases at V and 5 bases at J, with 21 bases between the two ends. This CDR3 spans 16 amino acids. CDR3 nucleotides: TGTGCCAGCAGCGCGACCTATCCTTCCCGGGAGGAGACCCAGTACTTC. This gives the protein CASSATYPSREETQYF.

A single count supports this clone. The chain couples TRBV10-1 to TRBJ2-1, with 8 positions matching TRBD1. This CDR3 region has 16 residues. With V trimmed by 2 bases and J by 1 base, 4 bases remained unmatched. CDR1 WNHNN and CDR2 SYGVQD come from the germline V gene (reference sequence). The CDR3 DNA is TGCGCCAGCAGTGAGAAGCAGGGGGCTTCCTACAATGAGCAGTTCTTC. Residues: CASSEKQGASYNEQFF.

V is TRBV28 and J is TRBJ1-4; 7 bases line up with TRBD1. Trimming took 8 bases from V and 5 from J; bases not matched to a gene: 8. The CDR3 covers 14 residues. The germline CDR1 and CDR2 sequences are MDHEN and SYDVKM. CDR3 in amino acids: CASGLSGGNEKLFF. CDR3 coding DNA: TGTGCCAGCGGACTATCAGGGGGGAATGAAAAACTGTTTTTT. Drawing the rest from reference TRBV28 and TRBJ1-4, the complete variable domain is DVKVTQSSRYLVKRTGEKVFLECVQDMDHENMFWYRQDPGLGLRLIYFSYDVKMKEKGDIPEGYSVSREKKERFSLILESASTNQTSMYLCASGLSGGNEKLFFGSGTQLSVL.

The chain uses TRBV9 and TRBJ2-6, with D possibly TRBD2 on 7 matching bases. The ends were cut back, 2 bases at V and 0 bases at J, with 27 bases in the middle. Germline V CDR1 and CDR2: SGDLS, YYNGEE. The CDR3 runs 22 residues. The CDR3 spells CASSVNPGHSTSDRSGANVLTF. The CDR3 nucleotides are TGTGCCAGCAGCGTGAACCCGGGACACTCAACTAGCGACCGCTCTGGGGCCAACGTCCTGACTTTC.

This chain joins TRBV6-6 and TRBJ2-1; TRBD2 matches at 8 bases. The length of the CDR3 is 16 residues. Germline CDR1 is MNHNY and CDR2 is SVGAGI (reference sequence). V dropped 6 bases and J dropped 0; count of bases not matched to a gene: 7. CDR3 in DNA: TGTGCCAGCAGCGGGGGGAGCGGGAGCTCCTACAATGAGCAGTTCTTC. Encoded protein: CASSGGSGSSYNEQFF.

This chain links TRBV15 with TRBJ2-7; a possible D gene is TRBD2 (5 bases). Trimming removed 0 bases from V and 6 bases from J, with 9 bases in between. Germline V gives CDR1 LNHNV, CDR2 YYDKDF (reference sequence). This CDR3 is built from 13 residues. The CDR3 region has the DNA TGTGCCACCAGCAGAGATAAGGCGGGCGAGCAGTACTTC. Encoded protein: CATSRDKAGEQYF.

The rearrangement joins TRBV9 to TRBJ2-7, with TRBD2 matching over 15 bases. Germline V gene lookup returns CDR1 SGDLS and CDR2 YYNGEE. This CDR3 comprises 14 residues. V lost 4 bases to trimming and J lost 7 bases; unmatched junction nucleotides: 3. The CDR3 DNA is TGTGCCAGCAGCCCGGGGACTAGCGGGAGGGAGCAGTACTTC. Translated: CASSPGTSGREQYF.

V usage is TRBV19 and J usage is TRBJ1-4, with no clear D. This CDR3 has 14 amino acids. V lost 5 bases and J lost 5, with 12 bases in between. The germline gives CDR1 LNHDA, CDR2 SQIVND (reference sequence). For the CDR3, the DNA is TGTGCCAGTAGTCAGGTCGGATTGAATGAAAAACTGTTTTTT. Translated: CASSQVGLNEKLFF.

The rearrangement links TRBV19 to TRBJ1-1; D is possibly TRBD1 (5 bases). The germline V gene has CDR1 LNHDA and CDR2 SQIVND (reference sequence). V was trimmed by 3 bases and J by 0 bases, leaving 5 bases between them. The length of the CDR3 is 13 residues. CDR3 coding DNA: TGTGCCAGTAGTATGGGGCTGAACACTGAAGCTTTCTTT. This translates into CASSMGLNTEAFF.